The clone carrying this T cell receptor beta chain was observed many times. The antigen remains undetermined. The germline V and J ends were trimmed by 1 base and 2 bases, with 9 bases remaining between them. This CDR3 region has 14 residues. From germline, CDR1 is SGHRS and CDR2 YFSETQ. This record belongs to a study of neurological immune-mediated disorders. One entry per CDR3 protein, called by TCRdb with MiXCR from the 5' RACE reads. The sample holds 66,000 or so distinct CDR3 sequences, 3.4% seen once. General observations from the study: Subjects shared no identical expanded-clone CDR3 amino acid sequences, suggesting private TCR-beta repertoires in all groups. Association with the multiple sclerosis repertoire cluster was not found for any clinical or MRI feature.

Unsorted libraries were generated from 2 million PBMCs. These cells had been stored in RNAlater at -80 C. The receptor's source is a man aged 40-55 years with multiple sclerosis. This chain uses TRBV5-1 with TRBJ2-5; D not resolved. The sequencing input was PBMCs. In nucleotides, the CDR3 is TGCGCCAGCAGCTTGAGGCCCCCACAAGAGACCCAGTACTTC. Its protein is CASSLRPPQETQYF.